This T cell receptor beta chain was sequenced in a study of shared clonotypes between healthy human individuals. General study results and limits: It was observed that roughly 5% of naive CD4 clonotypes were shared across a few donors. Only blood underwent sampling, and tissue repertoires likely differ.

Naive-designated CD8 cells lacked CD45RO, were positively enriched for CCR7, and omitted terminally differentiated effector memory CD45RA+ cells. Remarks on this clone: The target antigen is unknown.

Genomic DNA of each subset was evenly split across several immunoSEQ plates. The data were produced by immunoSEQ multiplex PCR, yet TCRdb's version contains in-frame clones alone and is incomplete. This sample yields about 2 million clones, of which about 95% are seen a single time; 0.9% to 1.3% belongs to the top ten. V lost 0 bases and J lost 6, with 9 bases in between. Per germline, CDR1 SGHDT and CDR2 YYEEEE. There are 13 residues in the CDR3. The sequenced sample consisted of naive CD8+ T cells sorted from blood. The chain is built from TRBV5-6 and TRBJ1-2, with a tentative D call TRBD1 (5 bases). The TCR originated in a man aged 18 to 29 in good health. The CDR3 here is CASSLDRWNGYTF. In nucleotides, the CDR3 is TGTGCCAGCAGCTTGGACAGGTGGAATGGCTACACCTTC.